The present TCR beta chain was sequenced within a study of radiotherapy plus CTLA-4 blockade in lung cancer. Findings of the study overall: Expansion of tumor-derived TCR clones was observed in blood after radiotherapy plus ipilimumab.

Trimming at V came to 0 bases and at J to 5 bases, leaving 8 bases not matched to a gene. The CDR3 runs 15 residues. The germline gives CDR1 SGHRS, CDR2 YFSETQ. As for this clone: The antigen is undetermined.

Profiled with immunoSEQ multiplex PCR; TCRdb holds only in-frame clones, not every one. The sample carries around 38,000 clones, 65% to 90% recorded once. The source of this sequence is a human donor with non-small cell lung cancer whose response to radiotherapy plus ipilimumab could not be evaluated. The chain couples TRBV5-1 to TRBJ2-7; 7 nucleotides align to TRBD2. Sequenced here: peripheral blood, sampled from a patient treated with radiotherapy plus ipilimumab. CDR3 amino acids: CASSLGSWRGNEQYF. In DNA, the CDR3 is TGCGCCAGCAGCTTGGGATCTTGGCGGGGGAACGAGCAGTACTTC.